This passage covers 27 T cell receptor beta chains from one sample sequenced in a study of blood T cell repertoires in COVID-19 (dated by TCRdb to 2019 to 2021). Library generation was performed with the immunoSEQ multiplex PCR assay. The table was pulled from immuneACCESS by TCRdb, which kept in-frame rearrangements only. Such tables lose some clones; where checked, under half of the loss comes from unresolved V genes, and the rest has no known cause. This sample gives 240,000 or so clones in total; roughly 76% of them show up just once. Of the sample, roughly 8% is held by the ten largest clones. The source material was peripheral blood. All receptors come from a woman of 80 years or more with COVID-19, enrolled during active disease.

J is TRBJ1-2 and V is TRBV19; possibly TRBD1 for D (6 bases). V gave up 4 bases and J gave up 4 bases, with 16 bases separating them. Germline CDR1 reads LNHDA; CDR2 reads SQIVND (reference sequence). The CDR3 loop spans 15 amino acids. CDR3 bases: TGTGCCAGTAGTAAGGGGGGGGGCCCTTTCTATGGCTACACCTTC. It yields the protein CASSKGGGPFYGYTF.

The V call is TRBV9, the J call TRBJ1-2; perhaps TRBD1 as D (6 bases). The CDR3 has 16 amino acids. Trimming took 2 bases from V and 4 from J, leaving 18 bases between them. The germline gives CDR1 SGDLS, CDR2 YYNGEE. CDR3: CASSVDPSGGGYGYTF. The CDR3 DNA sequence: TGTGCCAGCAGCGTCGACCCTTCGGGGGGCGGCTATGGCTACACCTTC.

This clone was detected once. The chain employs TRBV7-3 and TRBJ2-4; 7 nucleotides match TRBD2. Germline V gene data show CDR1 as SGHTA and CDR2 as FQGTGA. After removal of 3 bases from V and 0 bases from J, the junction contained 5 bases not matched to a gene. This CDR3 region has 16 residues. CDR3 protein: CASSFCREVAKNIQYF. The CDR3 nucleotides read TGTGCCAGCAGCTTTTGCCGGGAGGTAGCCAAAAACATTCAGTACTTC.

The J gene is TRBJ2-5, the V gene TRBV4-2, with a tentative D call TRBD2 (7 bases). The CDR3 loop spans 17 amino acids. CDR1 and CDR2 from the germline V gene are LGHNA and YNFKEQ. Trimming left V 1 base short and J 2 bases short, with 17 bases between. DNA of the CDR3: TGTGCCAGCAGCCAAGGAGGTGGGGGGGCTTATCAAGAGACCCAGTACTTC. It translates to CASSQGGGGAYQETQYF.

The J gene is TRBJ1-3, the V gene TRBV5-1, with D unclear. CDR3 length equals 16 residues. V was trimmed by 3 bases and J by 0 bases, leaving 13 bases between them. Germline assignment: CDR1 SGHRS and CDR2 YFSETQ. The CDR3 coding sequence is TGCGCCAGCAGCTCTATCGGAGGGTCCTCTGGAAACACCATATATTTT. It codes for CASSSIGGSSGNTIYF.

This sequence joins TRBV13 and TRBJ1-5; a weak D match, TRBD1 (5 bases). Trimming removed 5 bases from V and 4 bases from J, with 12 bases in between. CDR1 PRHDT and CDR2 FYEKMQ come from the germline V gene (reference sequence). The CDR3 totals 14 residues. In nucleotides, the CDR3 is TGTGCCAGCAGCCATAGACAGACTAATCAGCCCCAGCATTTT. Its protein product is CASSHRQTNQPQHF.

The J gene is TRBJ1-2, the V gene TRBV12-3 or TRBV12-4; D gene ambiguous. CDR3 length equals 13 residues. Deletions cut 2 bases from V and 7 bases from J, with 11 bases between. CDR3 sequence: CASSLIGSSGYTF. The CDR3, as DNA: TGTGCCAGCAGTTTAATTGGGAGCTCTGGCTACACCTTC.

The chain joins TRBV6-6 to TRBJ1-2; tentative D call: TRBD1 (6 bases). V lost 6 bases to trimming and J lost 6 bases, with 17 bases between them. Germline V gene lookup returns CDR1 MNHNY and CDR2 SVGAGI (reference sequence). The CDR3 spans 14 residues. The DNA of the CDR3 is TGTGCCAGCAGATCCACAGGGACCGGGAATGGCTACACCTTC. It codes for CASRSTGTGNGYTF.

The rearrangement uses TRBV5-4 and TRBJ1-2; 7 nucleotides match TRBD1. The CDR3 is made up of 15 amino acids. The junction had 11 bases not matched to a gene; V was cut back by 3 bases and J by 6 bases. Germline V gene sequence: CDR1 SGHNT, CDR2 YYREEE (reference sequence). The CDR3 loop is CASSSRTGPNNGYTF. The DNA of the CDR3 is TGTGCCAGCAGCTCAAGGACAGGCCCCAACAATGGCTACACCTTC. The full variable domain, in which reference TRBV5-4 and TRBJ1-2 provide the parts outside the CDR3, is ETGVTQSPTHLIKTRGQQVTLRCSSQSGHNTVSWYQQALGQGPQFIFQYYREEENGRGNFPPRFSGLQFPNYSSELNVNALELDDSALYLCASSSRTGPNNGYTFGSGTRLTVV.

The V gene is TRBV5-1, the J gene TRBJ1-6; 7 bases are shared with TRBD1. Germline V gives CDR1 SGHRS, CDR2 YFSETQ. There are 14 residues in the CDR3. The V segment lost 3 bases and the J segment 7 bases; nucleotides outside the gene matches: 4. As DNA, the CDR3 is TGCGCCAGCAGCTCGGGACAGCACAATTCACCCCTCCACTTT. It codes for CASSSGQHNSPLHF.

This clone was observed a single time. The gene calls are TRBV18 and TRBJ1-3; D may be TRBD1 (5 bases). V was trimmed by 2 bases and J by 7 bases, leaving 9 bases between them. Germline assignment: CDR1 KGHSH and CDR2 LQKENI. The CDR3 runs to 13 residues. CDR3 sequence reads: CASSPGASNTIYF. The CDR3 DNA reads TGTGCCAGCTCACCAGGGGCTTCTAACACCATATATTTT.

The chain recombines TRBV9 with TRBJ1-3; 8 nucleotides line up with TRBD1. Germline values: CDR1 SGDLS, CDR2 YYNGEE. The CDR3 totals 16 residues. Losses at the gene ends were 0 bases for V and 1 base for J; bases not matched to a gene: 3. For the CDR3, the DNA is TGTGCCAGCAGCGTAGCCCGGACAGGGTCTGGAAACACCATATATTTT. The encoded protein is CASSVARTGSGNTIYF.

The gene calls are TRBV5-1 and TRBJ1-4, with 8 bases that match TRBD1. The germline CDR1 and CDR2 sequences are SGHRS and YFSETQ. V lost 4 bases to trimming and J lost 3 bases; unmatched junction nucleotides: 5. CDR3 length: 15 residues. In DNA, the CDR3 is TGCGCCAGCAGCGCGACAGGGGACCCTAATGAAAAACTGTTTTTT. Protein product: CASSATGDPNEKLFF.

The genes are TRBV7-2 and TRBJ1-1; D is undetermined. CDR3 length equals 15 residues. Germline CDR1 reads SGHTA; CDR2 reads FQGNSA. V dropped 1 base and J dropped 4 bases, with 13 bases sitting between them. CDR3 protein: CASSLEAGRTTEAFF. DNA of the CDR3: TGTGCCAGCAGCTTAGAGGCGGGGAGAACCACTGAAGCTTTCTTT.

The chain links TRBV5-1 to TRBJ2-2, with a possible D match to TRBD2 (5 bases). Germline lookup yields CDR1 SGHRS and CDR2 YFSETQ. The CDR3 has 15 amino acids. V dropped 1 base and J dropped 1 base, with 8 bases sitting between them. CDR3 residues: CASSLYGENTGELFF. The CDR3 nucleotides are TGCGCCAGCAGCTTGTACGGGGAGAACACCGGGGAGCTGTTTTTT.

This chain connects TRBV5-1 to TRBJ2-2, with 8 bases that match TRBD2. This CDR3 has 15 residues. The J segment lost 6 bases and the V segment lost 2 bases, leaving 6 bases of the junction unmatched. Looked up from germline, CDR1 is SGHRS and CDR2 is YFSETQ. CDR3 bases: TGCGCCAGCAGCTTAAGAGCGGGAGAAGCCGGGGAGCTGTTTTTT. It specifies CASSLRAGEAGELFF.

V is TRBV4-2 and J is TRBJ2-2; a possible D gene is TRBD2 (5 bases). The CDR3 sequence is 17 residues long. The germline gives CDR1 LGHNA, CDR2 YNFKEQ. Deletions cut 0 bases from V and 0 bases from J, with 11 bases between. This CDR3 reads CASSQDLPGANTGELFF. DNA for the CDR3: TGTGCCAGCAGCCAAGATCTACCCGGGGCGAACACCGGGGAGCTGTTTTTT.

The gene calls are TRBV10-3 and TRBJ2-5; tentatively, D is TRBD1 (6 bases). The germline V gene encodes CDR1 ENHRY and CDR2 SYGVKD. This CDR3 comprises 13 residues. V shed 1 base and J shed 7 bases, with 10 bases lying between them. DNA for the CDR3: TGTGCCATCAGTGAGTGGGACATAGGGACCCAGTACTTC. This codes for CAISEWDIGTQYF.

The chain uses TRBV5-4 and TRBJ2-7; D ambiguous. There are 15 residues in the CDR3. The germline CDR1 and CDR2 sequences are SGHNT and YYREEE (reference sequence). Trimming removed 0 bases from V and 2 bases from J, with 12 bases in between. CDR3 protein: CASSLAGSDTYEQYF. In DNA form, the CDR3 reads TGTGCCAGCAGCTTGGCCGGTAGTGACACCTACGAGCAGTACTTC.

The chain has TRBV12-5 and TRBJ2-5; no firm D call. The germline V gene has CDR1 LGHNT and CDR2 FRNRAP. This CDR3 comprises 11 residues. V was trimmed by 3 bases and J by 4 bases, leaving 3 bases between them. CDR3 residues: CASGFGETQYF. The CDR3 DNA is TGTGCTAGTGGTTTCGGAGAGACCCAGTACTTC.

This clone was seen only a few times. V and J are TRBV28 and TRBJ2-7, with TRBD2 as a possible D gene (6 bases). The V and J ends lost 5 bases and 0 bases respectively, with 11 bases between them. CDR3 length: 14 amino acids. In germline, CDR1 is MDHEN, CDR2 SYDVKM. The CDR3 sequence is CASSQAGLSYEQYF. The CDR3 nucleotides read TGTGCCAGCAGTCAAGCGGGCCTCTCCTACGAGCAGTACTTC. The variable domain in full, with the rest retrieved from reference TRBV28 and TRBJ2-7, is DVKVTQSSRYLVKRTGEKVFLECVQDMDHENMFWYRQDPGLGLRLIYFSYDVKMKEKGDIPEGYSVSREKKERFSLILESASTNQTSMYLCASSQAGLSYEQYFGPGTRLTVT.

The chain joins TRBV3-1 (or the pseudogene TRBV3-2) to TRBJ1-2; 7 positions agree with TRBD1. The V gene's germline CDR1 is LGHDT and CDR2 YNNKEL (reference sequence). This CDR3 is built from 15 residues. The V and J ends lost 4 bases and 1 base, in that order; junction bases with no gene match: 6. The CDR3: CASSPLDRSNYGYTF. DNA for the CDR3: TGTGCCAGCAGCCCTCTGGACAGGAGTAACTATGGCTACACCTTC.

The gene calls are TRBV29-1 and TRBJ2-7; no clear D gene. V was shortened by 4 bases and J by 1 base, with 8 bases between the two germline ends. The CDR3 runs 12 residues. Germline values: CDR1 SQVTM, CDR2 ANQGSEA. The CDR3: CSVVGGSYEQYF. CDR3 in DNA: TGCAGCGTTGTCGGCGGATCCTACGAGCAGTACTTC.

The chain links TRBV15 to TRBJ2-5; 7 bases are shared with TRBD1. The ends lost 11 bases at V and 5 bases at J; junction bases unmatched: 8. The CDR3 covers 12 residues. In germline, CDR1 is LNHNV, CDR2 YYDKDF (reference sequence). The CDR3 spells CAVSGGLETQYF. CDR3 DNA: TGTGCCGTTTCAGGGGGTCTGGAGACCCAGTACTTC.

V is TRBV18 and J is TRBJ1-1, with D tentatively TRBD1 (5 bases). Germline V gene data show CDR1 as KGHSH and CDR2 as LQKENI. This CDR3 region has 14 residues. V was shortened by 4 bases and J by 1 base, with 10 bases between the two germline ends. DNA of the CDR3: TGTGCCAGCTCACGCGGGACCCCGAACACTGAAGCTTTCTTT. Residues: CASSRGTPNTEAFF.

V gene TRBV5-5 combines with J gene TRBJ2-1; TRBD2 matches 12 bases. The CDR3 totals 17 residues. Germline V CDR1 and CDR2: SGHKS, YYEKEE (reference sequence). With 3 bases clipped from V and 10 bases from J, the junction kept 14 bases outside the gene matches. The DNA of the CDR3 is TGTGCCAGCAGCTCCCCTCTAGCGGGGGGGCAGCAGCGGGAGCAGTTCTTC. Its protein product is CASSSPLAGGQQREQFF.

The CDR3 nucleotides read TGTGCCAGCAGCCCACGGACAGGGGTTCGTTCCACAGATACGCAGTATTTT. Translation: CASSPRTGVRSTDTQYF. The rearrangement uses TRBV7-2 and TRBJ2-3, with TRBD1 matching over 9 bases. Germline V gene lookup returns CDR1 SGHTA and CDR2 FQGNSA. This CDR3 is built from 17 residues. V gave up 5 bases and J gave up 2 bases; unmatched junction bases: 11.